Reported below is one TCR beta chain. No antigen is known for it. No base-level quality is on record; no much larger clone is a single base apart. V has 8 bases trimmed and J has 5 bases trimmed; junction bases matching no gene number 7. CDR1 and CDR2 were assigned from the germline V gene as MNHEY and SVGAGI. Measured from the cysteine to the phenylalanine, the CDR3 is 14 residues long. Here the CDR3 DNA is all that survives: 42 bases in frame from base 1. For sequencing of the TCRbeta CDR3 region, genomic DNA was extracted from the sorted cells. The immunoSEQ Assay was used for sequencing of TCRbeta CDR3 regions. The clones in this table, taken by TCRdb from immuneACCESS, are in-frame only. Not every clone is retained; where verified, under half of the shortfall comes from an unresolved V gene, and the cause of the rest is unknown. The sample yields about 57,000 clones; around 86% were counted once. The ten largest clones take up around 4.3% of the sample.

This record comes from a study of OX40 agonist ivuxolimab in advanced cancers. For the wider study: Ivuxolimab was an agonistic, fully human IgG2 monoclonal antibody directed against OX40 (CD134), a costimulatory receptor. Of the 52 patients in dose escalation, 19 had hepatocellular carcinoma, some 15 had melanoma, 9 had renal cell carcinoma and 9 had head and neck cancer. Intravenous ivuxolimab was administered to patients every 2 weeks at six dose levels: 0.01, 0.1, 0.3, 1.5, 3 and 10 mg/kg. Three dose-escalation patients achieved partial responses, one with hepatocellular carcinoma and two with cutaneous melanoma. Patients were allowed to have had prior anti-PD-1, anti-PD-L1 or anti-CTLA-4 therapy, and 40% of the dose-escalation patients had previously received checkpoint inhibitors. Peripheral TCRbeta sequencing was intended to test whether TCR sequence diversity was altered and clonal T-cell expansion was caused by ivuxolimab. The paper covers the monotherapy dose-escalation part of the phase I ivuxolimab trial, which included N of about 50 patients. The dose-escalation cohort was approximately 83% male with a mean age of around 62 years, ranging from roughly 20 to 80. General findings and caveats noted by the study authors: At doses from 0.1 to 3.0 mg/kg, clonal expansion was seen in both CD4+ and CD8+ blood T cells between baseline and week 6. The antigen specificity of the clonally expanded peripheral T cells was not determined. In the 0.1-3.0 mg/kg groups, partial responders had among the lowest normalized peripheral clonal expansion, particularly in CD8+ T cells. On average, CD8+ T cells showed more expanded clones than CD4+ T cells after ivuxolimab. Low levels of normalized T-cell clonal expansion were also shown by some nonresponding patients.

The trial excluded patients who had a history of autoimmune disease or who were on systemic immunosuppression. Peripheral blood for TCR sequencing was collected from all dose cohorts at baseline, on cycle 4 day 1, and on cycle 7 day 1. The samples were drawn from a first-in-human, open-label, multicenter phase I dose-escalation trial of ivuxolimab. Adults with locally advanced or metastatic head and neck squamous cell, hepatocellular, melanoma or renal cell carcinoma were enrolled in the trial. Before TCR sequencing, CD4+ and CD8+ T cells were separately sorted from peripheral blood. In this chain, TRBV6-5 is recombined with TRBJ1-5, with TRBD1 matching 9 junction bases. The TCR was taken from an adult with an advanced solid tumor such as melanoma, head and neck, liver or kidney cancer. This specimen was CD4+ or CD8+ T cells sorted from blood, taken in a trial of the OX40 agonist ivuxolimab. The nucleotides read TGTGCCAGCGGCCGGGACAGGGCTTATCAGCCCCAGCATTTT. This is translated as CASGRDRAYQPQHF.